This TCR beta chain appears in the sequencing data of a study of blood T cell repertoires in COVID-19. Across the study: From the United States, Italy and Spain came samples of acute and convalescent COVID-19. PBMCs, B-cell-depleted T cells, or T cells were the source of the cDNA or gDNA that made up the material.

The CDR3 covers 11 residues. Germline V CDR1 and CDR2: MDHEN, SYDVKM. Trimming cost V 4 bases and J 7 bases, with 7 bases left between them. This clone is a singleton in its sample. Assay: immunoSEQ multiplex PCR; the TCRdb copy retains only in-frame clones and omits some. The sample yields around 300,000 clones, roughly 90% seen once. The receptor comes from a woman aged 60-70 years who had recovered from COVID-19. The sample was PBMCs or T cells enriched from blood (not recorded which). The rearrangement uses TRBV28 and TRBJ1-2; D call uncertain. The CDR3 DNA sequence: TGTGCCAGCAGTTCTGCGGTTGGCTACACCTTC. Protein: CASSSAVGYTF.